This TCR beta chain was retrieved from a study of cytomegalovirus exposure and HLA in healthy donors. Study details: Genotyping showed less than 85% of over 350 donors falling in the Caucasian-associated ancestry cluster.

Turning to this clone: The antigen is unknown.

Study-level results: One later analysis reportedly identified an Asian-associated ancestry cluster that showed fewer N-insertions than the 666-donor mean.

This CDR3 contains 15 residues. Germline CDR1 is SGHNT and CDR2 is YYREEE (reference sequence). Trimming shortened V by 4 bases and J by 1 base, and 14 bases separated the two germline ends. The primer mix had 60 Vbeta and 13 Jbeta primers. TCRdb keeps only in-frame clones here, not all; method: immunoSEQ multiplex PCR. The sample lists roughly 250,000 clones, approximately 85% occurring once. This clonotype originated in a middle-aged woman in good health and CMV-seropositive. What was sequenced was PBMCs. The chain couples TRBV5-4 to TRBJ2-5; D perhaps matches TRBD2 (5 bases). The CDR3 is CASSPHPSGQETQYF. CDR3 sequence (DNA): TGTGCCAGCAGCCCTCACCCCAGCGGCCAAGAGACCCAGTACTTC.